The next 24 T cell receptor beta chains were all read from a single sample in a study of blood T cell repertoires in COVID-19. Produced via immunoSEQ multiplex PCR; TCRdb's table is partial and in-frame only. The sample holds about 370,000 clones, around 89% seen once. The sequenced material came from PBMCs or T cells enriched from blood (not recorded which). The receptors come from a young man who had recovered from COVID-19.

The rearrangement uses TRBV28 and TRBJ1-5; D is uncertain. The CDR3 is 15 amino acids. V lost 3 bases and J lost 2, with 11 bases in between. CDR1 is MDHEN, CDR2 SYDVKM, per germline. The CDR3 DNA sequence: TGTGCCAGCAGTTTGATGGGGAGGGGCAATCAGCCCCAGCATTTT. Amino acid sequence: CASSLMGRGNQPQHF.

The V call is TRBV7-9, the J call TRBJ1-1; maybe TRBD1 (6 bases). The CDR3 runs to 15 residues. Germline V lookup: CDR1 SEHNR, CDR2 FQNEAQ (reference sequence). V shed 6 bases and J shed 4 bases, with 18 bases lying between them. In nucleotides, the CDR3 is TGTGCCAGCAGTTCCACCACAGGGTGGGGCACTGAAGCTTTCTTT. It specifies CASSSTTGWGTEAFF.

V gene TRBV5-1 combines with J gene TRBJ2-3; TRBD2 aligns across 11 bases. The CDR3 loop spans 16 amino acids. V lost 1 base and J lost 4; bases outside the gene matches: 5. Germline V lookup: CDR1 SGHRS, CDR2 YFSETQ. Written as DNA, the CDR3 is TGCGCCAGCAGCTTGCCGACTAGCGGGGAAGCAGATACGCAGTATTTT. Protein sequence: CASSLPTSGEADTQYF.

This rearrangement joins TRBV5-1 to TRBJ2-3; TRBD1 aligns across 12 bases. Germline V gene sequence: CDR1 SGHRS, CDR2 YFSETQ. Trimming cost V 6 bases and J 13 bases; bases outside gene matches: 12. The CDR3 totals 14 residues. The CDR3 sequence is CASNPGQGASREYF. The CDR3 region has the DNA TGCGCCAGCAATCCGGGACAGGGGGCGAGCCGGGAGTATTTT.

The chain uses TRBV5-1 and TRBJ1-2; D unclear. Trimming pared 4 bases from V and 5 bases from J, leaving 12 bases between. CDR1 is SGHRS, CDR2 YFSETQ, per germline. The CDR3 loop spans 13 amino acids. CDR3 in amino acids: CASSPRGEYGYTF. In DNA, the CDR3 is TGCGCCAGCAGCCCGCGCGGGGAATATGGCTACACCTTC.

DNA for the CDR3: TGTGCCAGCAGCTCCGGACAGGGGTCGGAGAATTCACCCCTCCACTTT. Its protein is CASSSGQGSENSPLHF. V is TRBV9 and J is TRBJ1-6, with 9 bases aligning to TRBD1. The CDR3 length is 16 residues. In germline, CDR1 is SGDLS, CDR2 YYNGEE. Losses at the gene ends were 4 bases for V and 7 bases for J; bases not matched to a gene: 9.

The chain has TRBV7-8 and TRBJ1-5; 7 nucleotides match TRBD1. The CDR3 spans 15 residues. Trimming took 5 bases from V and 4 from J; bases not matched to a gene: 8. CDR1 and CDR2 from the germline V gene are SGHVS and FQNEAQ. For the CDR3, the DNA is TGTGCCAGCAGCCGGACTGAACAGGGGAATCAGCCCCAGCATTTT. It translates to CASSRTEQGNQPQHF.

The chain couples TRBV10-3 to TRBJ2-7; weak D call: TRBD1 (6 bases). Trimming removed 8 bases from V and 1 base from J, with 6 bases in between. The germline V gene encodes CDR1 ENHRY and CDR2 SYGVKD. The length of the CDR3 is 11 residues. CDR3 in amino acids: CAIGQSYEQYF. The CDR3 coding sequence is TGTGCCATCGGACAGTCCTACGAGCAGTACTTC.

The count of this clone is one. The chain joins TRBV6-5 to TRBJ1-5, with a tentative D call TRBD1 (6 bases). V was clipped by 4 bases and J by 3 bases, with 10 bases between them. This CDR3 contains 14 residues. The V gene's germline CDR1 is MNHEY and CDR2 SVGAGI. This chain's CDR3 is CASSWTADNQPQHF. The CDR3, as DNA: TGTGCCAGCAGTTGGACAGCCGACAATCAGCCCCAGCATTTT.

CDR3: CASSMGTGVGYTF. Here the CDR3 DNA reads TGTGCCAGTAGTATGGGGACAGGGGTTGGCTACACCTTC. V usage is TRBV19 and J usage is TRBJ1-2; the match to TRBD1 covers 10 bases. CDR3 length: 13 residues. The J segment lost 7 bases and the V segment lost 3 bases, leaving 2 bases of the junction unmatched. In germline, CDR1 is LNHDA, CDR2 SQIVND (reference sequence).

The rearrangement links TRBV14 to TRBJ1-6, with unresolved D. The V gene's germline CDR1 is SGHDN and CDR2 FVKESK. The CDR3 has 14 residues. Trimming left V 2 bases short and J 9 bases short, with 11 bases between. Written as DNA, the CDR3 is TGTGCCAGCAGCCAAACGGGGATCGGTTCACCCCTCCACTTT. Translating gives CASSQTGIGSPLHF.

The V and J genes are TRBV4-1 and TRBJ2-7, with D tentatively TRBD1 (7 bases). The V end lost 0 bases, the J end lost 6 bases, and 18 bases lay between the germline ends. In germline, CDR1 is MGHRA, CDR2 YSYEKL. The CDR3 covers 16 residues. CDR3 sequence: CASSQDAGRGESEQYF. The CDR3 nucleotides are TGCGCCAGCAGCCAAGATGCGGGCAGGGGGGAGAGCGAGCAGTACTTC.

This sequence joins TRBV19 and TRBJ2-2, with TRBD2 matching 7 bases. CDR1 is LNHDA, CDR2 SQIVND, per germline (reference sequence). V lost 5 bases and J lost 7; bases outside the gene matches: 13. CDR3 length: 16 amino acids. The CDR3 DNA is TGTGCCAGTAGTCCCGGTGGGGAGGGGCCTGTCGGGGAGCTGTTTTTT. Its protein is CASSPGGEGPVGELFF.

The chain joins TRBV7-8 to TRBJ1-1, with D perhaps matching TRBD1 (5 bases). V lost 3 bases, J lost 0 bases, and 8 bases lay in between. The CDR3 spans 14 residues. Germline V gene sequence: CDR1 SGHVS, CDR2 FQNEAQ. This CDR3 reads CASSFDRLNTEAFF. The CDR3 DNA is TGTGCCAGCAGCTTTGACAGACTGAACACTGAAGCTTTCTTT.

Notes on this clone: Possible read error: a much larger clone is one base away. The same CDR3 also results from other DNA sequences found in this sample. The chain joins TRBV6-5 to TRBJ2-7; 9 nucleotides agree with TRBD1. The CDR3 has 14 residues. V dropped 5 bases and J dropped 1; count of bases not matched to a gene: 3. From germline, CDR1 is MNHEY and CDR2 SVGAGI. CDR3 nucleotide sequence: TGTGCCAGCAGTCCCGGGACAGGGTCCTACGAGCAGTACTTC. It specifies CASSPGTGSYEQYF.

The chain has TRBV7-9 and TRBJ1-1; TRBD1 agrees at 7 bases. This CDR3 comprises 14 residues. The trim removed 5 bases at V and 4 bases at J, leaving 7 bases unmatched. The germline V gene has CDR1 SEHNR and CDR2 FQNEAQ (reference sequence). The CDR3 DNA reads as TGTGCCAGCAGCCAGGGGACAGCGGGCACTGAAGCTTTCTTT. As protein: CASSQGTAGTEAFF.

The chain carries TRBV6-1 and TRBJ1-5, with D tentatively TRBD1 (6 bases). Germline V gene lookup returns CDR1 MNHNS and CDR2 SASEGT. This CDR3 region has 14 residues. V lost 3 bases and J lost 3, with 9 bases in between. The CDR3 DNA reads TGTGCCAGCAGTGAGACAGGACTCAATCAGCCCCAGCATTTT. This gives the protein CASSETGLNQPQHF.

This sequence joins TRBV12-3 or TRBV12-4 and TRBJ1-5, with D perhaps matching TRBD1 (5 bases). This CDR3 contains 13 residues. Trimming took off 5 bases at V and 4 bases at J, with 9 bases between the two ends. CDR3 sequence (DNA): TGTGCCAGCAGTATACAGGATAATCAGCCCCAGCATTTT. Residues: CASSIQDNQPQHF.

On this clone itself: The identical CDR3 is also encoded by other nucleotide sequences in the sample. The rearrangement joins TRBV5-5 to TRBJ2-3, with 7 bases that match TRBD1. Per germline, CDR1 SGHKS and CDR2 YYEKEE (reference sequence). Germline trimming cut 2 bases from V and 3 bases from J; bases unmatched to any gene: 3. The CDR3 totals 14 residues. In DNA, the CDR3 is TGTGCCAGCAGCTTAGGACAGGCAACAGATACGCAGTATTTT. It is translated as CASSLGQATDTQYF.

This clone was counted a few times. The chain has TRBV25-1 and TRBJ1-3; D may be TRBD1 (5 bases). The germline gives CDR1 MGHDK, CDR2 SYGVNS. The CDR3 extends over 16 amino acids. V gave up 1 base and J gave up 0 bases, with 10 bases separating them. CDR3 amino acids: CASSEWGVSSGNTIYF. For the CDR3, the DNA is TGTGCCAGCAGTGAATGGGGGGTTTCCTCTGGAAACACCATATATTTT.

The V and J genes are TRBV7-8 and TRBJ1-1; D not resolved. From germline, CDR1 is SGHVS and CDR2 FQNEAQ. This CDR3 is 13 amino acids long. V lost 5 bases and J lost 6, with 13 bases in between. The CDR3 spells CASSPPGEPEAFF. CDR3 in DNA: TGTGCCAGCAGCCCCCCCGGGGAACCTGAAGCTTTCTTT.

This chain connects TRBV5-1 to TRBJ2-2; weak D call: TRBD1 (6 bases). V was clipped by 4 bases and J by 5 bases, with 12 bases between them. The CDR3 is 14 amino acids. Germline values: CDR1 SGHRS, CDR2 YFSETQ. The CDR3 loop is CASSELRGTGELFF. CDR3 coding DNA: TGCGCCAGCAGCGAACTCAGGGGTACCGGGGAGCTGTTTTTT.

This clone was found a few times. V gene TRBV3-1 (or the pseudogene TRBV3-2) combines with J gene TRBJ1-1; D might be TRBD1 (6 bases). Trimming took 1 base from V and 0 from J, leaving 12 bases between them. Germline CDR1 reads LGHDT; CDR2 reads YNNKEL (reference sequence). The CDR3 runs 16 residues. DNA for the CDR3: TGTGCCAGCAGCCAAGGTGGGGGCTACATGAACACTGAAGCTTTCTTT. Its protein is CASSQGGGYMNTEAFF.

V usage is TRBV5-1 and J usage is TRBJ1-3; D gene ambiguous. The CDR3 has 15 amino acids. The germline V gene encodes CDR1 SGHRS and CDR2 YFSETQ. V was shortened by 0 bases and J by 0 bases, with 7 bases between the two germline ends. The CDR3 loop is CASSLGLLSGNTIYF. In DNA, the CDR3 is TGCGCCAGCAGCTTGGGACTGCTCTCTGGAAACACCATATATTTT.